This entry features one T cell receptor beta chain sequence. Its antigen is not identified. Primers included in the PCR were 60 Vbeta and 13 Jbeta primers. TCRdb's copy holds only in-frame clones and misses some; the assay was immunoSEQ multiplex PCR. The sample holds some 210,000 clones; about 78% are singletons and the top ten take 3% to 4%. CDR1 and CDR2 (germline): MNHEY, SMNVEV (reference sequence). V was cut by 7 bases and J by 7 bases, with 21 bases left in between. CDR3 length: 15 residues. This entry comes from a study of cytomegalovirus exposure and HLA in healthy donors. Overall study results and limits: In a later analysis, at a false discovery rate of 0.05, approximately 18,000 TCR beta sequences were associated with HLA alleles. As a later analysis showed, a missense DCLRE1C variant was linked to trimming of TCR beta V- and J-genes.

The sample taken for sequencing was PBMCs. This rearrangement joins TRBV27 to TRBJ2-3; a possible D gene is TRBD1 (6 bases). The TCR originated in a male donor in good health and CMV-seronegative. The CDR3 here is CASMSEGEDGNTQYF. CDR3 sequence (DNA): TGTGCCAGCATGAGCGAGGGGGAAGATGGGAATACGCAGTATTTT.